This T cell receptor (beta chain) comes out of a study of OX40 agonist ivuxolimab in advanced cancers. For the study at large: Ivuxolimab is a fully human IgG2 antibody that activates OX40 (CD134). Recorded diagnoses for dose-escalation patients were hepatocellular carcinoma, melanoma, renal cell or head and neck cancer.

This CDR3 has 16 amino acids. V trimming: 4 bases; J trimming: 4 bases; junction bases outside the gene matches: 11. The V gene's germline CDR1 is WNHNN and CDR2 SYGVQD (reference sequence). Profiled with immunoSEQ multiplex PCR; TCRdb holds only in-frame clones, not every one. Of 55,000 to 90,000 clones in the sample, approximately 81% are singletons; the top ten hold 1.1%. This sequence originates from an adult with an advanced solid tumor such as melanoma, head and neck, liver or kidney cancer. Sequenced here: CD4+ or CD8+ T cells sorted from blood, sampled in a trial of the OX40 agonist ivuxolimab. The rearrangement joins TRBV10-1 to TRBJ2-7; TRBD1 matches at 9 bases. The CDR3 DNA is TGCGCCAGCAGTGTGACGGAACCGGGACAGGGATACGAGCAGTACTTC. As protein: CASSVTEPGQGYEQYF.